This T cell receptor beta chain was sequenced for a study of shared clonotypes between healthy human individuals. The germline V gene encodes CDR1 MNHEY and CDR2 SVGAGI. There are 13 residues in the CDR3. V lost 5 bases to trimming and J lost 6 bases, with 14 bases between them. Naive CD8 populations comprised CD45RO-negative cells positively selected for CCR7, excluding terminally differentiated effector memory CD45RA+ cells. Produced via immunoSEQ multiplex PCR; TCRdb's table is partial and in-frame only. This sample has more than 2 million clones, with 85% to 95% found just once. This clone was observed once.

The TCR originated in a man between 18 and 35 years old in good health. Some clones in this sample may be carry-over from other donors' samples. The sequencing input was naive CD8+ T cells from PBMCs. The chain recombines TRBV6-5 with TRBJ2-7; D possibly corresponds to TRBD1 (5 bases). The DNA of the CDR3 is TGTGCCAGCAGTAAGGGGTTCGCCGGCGAGCAGTACTTC. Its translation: CASSKGFAGEQYF.